The rows below give T cell receptor beta chains drawn from one sample of a study of blood T cell repertoires in COVID-19. Clones were read by immunoSEQ multiplex PCR, and TCRdb kept only the in-frame ones, dropping some. The sample yields 400,000 to 500,000 clones, 70% to 90% seen once. The sequencing sample was made of PBMCs or T cells enriched from blood (not recorded which). All receptors come from a woman aged 40 to 49 who had recovered from COVID-19. Both conserved end residues are trimmed from each CDR3. Clone size, where shown, is once, few, many, or a class for clones that have expanded.

TRBV5-1 . ASSPITGENTEAF
TRBV29-1 . SVGEGRTTEAF
TRBV5-4 . ASSLRESSYNEQF
TRBV5-4 . ASSSGQENTIY
TRBV5-1 . ASSHSGISEQY
TRBV5-1 . ASRGGGQDNEQF
TRBV6-5 . ARGHLKGKH
TRBV7-2 . ASSLRGGFSVLAKNIQY
TRBV30 . AMEAGPGETQY
TRBV11-3 . ASSPGQMPNYGYT
TRBV7-2 . ASSSSTAGTVTTRQY
TRBV4-2 . ASSQVVRTSVLYEQY
TRBV18 . ASSPKSGRETQY
TRBV11-2 . ASSSLNSYNEQF
TRBV5-5 . ASSLLGSISYNEQF
TRBV9 . ASSPGQGLPRNTEAF
TRBV27 . ASSFGRGYEQY
TRBV6-2/TRBV6-3 . ASSRLAGGYNEQF
TRBV12-5 . ASGLVGGYSTEAF
TRBV7-7 . ASSYRVNTGELF
TRBV7-2 . ASSSGTGANFQETQY
TRBV6-5 . ASSYGQIYEQH
TRBV6-5 . ASSTLAGSYNEQF
TRBV5-4 . ASSPGGLAGVYEQY
TRBV6-4 . ASSVRASGSYYEQY
TRBV16 . ASSQSYGKYEQY
TRBV7-8 . ASSPQSLAGEGGELF
TRBV9 . ASSLRTGGSTDTQY
TRBV6-4 many ASSDQPGQGYSEQF
TRBV29-1 . SVGPGTSEGPGTQY
TRBV3-1/TRBV3-2 . ASSPLGQTGRAF
TRBV6-5 . ASTRQTNTGELF
TRBV6-2/TRBV6-3 . ASSKGLAGTPPGEQY